The 8 T cell receptor beta chains given below trace back to one sample, sequenced in a study of control samples from healthy donors and cancer patients. Sequencing used immunoSEQ multiplex PCR; TCRdb keeps in-frame clones, though not all of them. The repertoire has 90,000 or so clones, 85% to 90% of them found once; the top ten carry 1.3%. Sequencing input: blood. These receptors originate from a woman between 45 and 65 years old in good health.

J is TRBJ2-3 and V is TRBV4-1, with TRBD1 matching 7 bases. This CDR3 is built from 14 residues. Germline CDR1 is MGHRA and CDR2 is YSYEKL. The trim removed 4 bases at V and 4 bases at J, leaving 5 bases unmatched. This CDR3 is CASSRQGDADTQYF. The CDR3 region has the DNA TGCGCCAGCAGCCGACAGGGAGACGCAGATACGCAGTATTTT.

The gene calls are TRBV6-2 or TRBV6-3 and TRBJ2-7, with D unresolved. V shed 3 bases and J shed 1 base, with 7 bases lying between them. Germline CDR1 MNHEY, CDR2 SVGEGT. The CDR3 runs 13 residues. CDR3 amino acids: CASSYGESYEQYF. DNA for the CDR3: TGTGCCAGCAGTTATGGGGAATCCTACGAGCAGTACTTC.

In this sample, this clone turned up a few times. The genes are TRBV4-1 and TRBJ1-2; the match to TRBD1 covers 9 bases. The CDR3 has 19 residues. Trimming took 0 bases from V and 3 from J; bases not matched to a gene: 14. Germline assignment: CDR1 MGHRA and CDR2 YSYEKL. CDR3 residues: CASSQDTGQGFAIHYGYTF. The CDR3 coding sequence is TGCGCCAGCAGCCAAGATACGGGACAGGGTTTCGCAATTCACTATGGCTACACCTTC.

This chain links TRBV5-4 with TRBJ1-1; D unclear. CDR3 size: 14 residues. The germline V gene encodes CDR1 SGHNT and CDR2 YYREEE (reference sequence). V dropped 4 bases and J dropped 3 bases, with 13 bases sitting between them. Written as DNA, the CDR3 is TGTGCCAGCAGCCCCCATTCTAGCCACACTGAAGCTTTCTTT. This encodes CASSPHSSHTEAFF.

V and J are TRBV6-4 and TRBJ1-1; 8 bases map to TRBD1. Per germline, CDR1 MRHNA and CDR2 SNTAGT. V was pared by 10 bases and J by 1 base, with 2 bases of the junction left unmatched. The CDR3 length is 12 residues. This CDR3 is CATRGPNTEAFF. The CDR3 DNA sequence: TGTGCCACCAGGGGGCCGAACACTGAAGCTTTCTTT.

The chain carries TRBV14 and TRBJ1-6; TRBD1 matches 11 bases. In germline, CDR1 is SGHDN, CDR2 FVKESK. This CDR3 region has 16 residues. J was trimmed by 9 bases and V by 3 bases; bases with no gene match: 7. CDR3 in amino acids: CASSQGTGGRGSPLHF. DNA for the CDR3: TGTGCCAGCAGCCAGGGGACAGGGGGAAGGGGTTCACCCCTCCACTTT.

The genes are TRBV19 and TRBJ1-1, with D unclear. CDR1 is LNHDA and CDR2 is SQIVND in the germline V gene (reference sequence). The CDR3 consists of 15 residues. V lost 10 bases to trimming and J lost 4 bases, with 22 bases between them. For the CDR3, the DNA is TGTGCCACCCCCCCCTTAGGACCACTAGGCACTGAAGCTTTCTTT. It yields the protein CATPPLGPLGTEAFF.

The CDR3 protein is CASSLTERAFEQYF. The CDR3 DNA is TGTGCCAGCAGCCTTACTGAGCGCGCTTTCGAGCAGTACTTC. The chain uses TRBV6-2 or TRBV6-3 and TRBJ2-7; no reliable D call. The CDR3 is 14 residues long. Germline lookup yields CDR1 MNHEY and CDR2 SVGEGT. V lost 6 bases to trimming and J lost 6 bases, with 18 bases between them.